One sample yielded the 32 T cell receptor beta chains listed below, sequenced in a study of shared clonotypes between healthy human individuals. Assay: immunoSEQ multiplex PCR; the TCRdb copy retains only in-frame clones and omits some. Of 1.4 million to 1.5 million clones listed, about 96% are singletons. Material: naive CD4+ T cells sorted from blood. As for subset: CD45RA+ positively selected. These receptors were obtained from a man between 25 and 39 years old in good health.

V and J are TRBV6-1 and TRBJ2-7; D tentatively fits TRBD1 or TRBD2 (6 bases each). This CDR3 spans 17 amino acids. The V end was cut by 2 bases, the J end by 4 bases, with 21 bases between. CDR1 MNHNS and CDR2 SASEGT come from the germline V gene. CDR3 amino acids: CASSESDLRRGPYEQYF. CDR3 bases: TGTGCCAGCAGTGAATCAGATCTACGACGGGGGCCTTACGAGCAGTACTTC.

The J gene is TRBJ2-2, the V gene TRBV15; D ambiguous. The CDR3 contains 14 residues. The V gene lost 4 bases and the J gene lost 1 base, with 7 bases spanning the gap. Germline CDR1 is LNHNV and CDR2 is YYDKDF (reference sequence). The CDR3 DNA is TGTGCCACCAGCAATCTTAAGAACACCGGGGAGCTGTTTTTT. Translated, it gives CATSNLKNTGELFF.

This chain joins TRBV29-1 and TRBJ2-1; 12 nucleotides align to TRBD2. CDR1 SQVTM and CDR2 ANQGSEA come from the germline V gene. The CDR3 contains 14 residues. V was clipped by 4 bases and J by 8 bases; unmatched bases: 6. In DNA, the CDR3 is TGCAGCGTTGCAAAGAGACTAGCGGGAGATGAGCAGTTCTTC. Translation gives CSVAKRLAGDEQFF.

The chain uses TRBV27 and TRBJ2-3; TRBD2 might be the D (6 bases). CDR3 length equals 18 residues. Trimming removed 3 bases from V and 5 bases from J, with 24 bases in between. Per germline, CDR1 MNHEY and CDR2 SMNVEV (reference sequence). The CDR3 bases are TGTGCCAGCAGTTTCCTAACTTCCGGGACTGGGCCCCAAGATACGCAGTATTTT. This translates into CASSFLTSGTGPQDTQYF.

The gene calls are TRBV9 and TRBJ1-1; D possibly corresponds to TRBD1 (6 bases). Germline assignment: CDR1 SGDLS and CDR2 YYNGEE. Trimming removed 4 bases at V and 5 bases at J, with 18 bases between. The CDR3 consists of 15 residues. The CDR3 loop reads CASSRLQGWGTEAFF. CDR3 nucleotides: TGTGCCAGCAGCAGGCTACAGGGTTGGGGGACTGAAGCTTTCTTT.

The genes are TRBV7-8 and TRBJ1-1, with D maybe TRBD1 (6 bases). V was clipped by 5 bases and J by 2 bases, with 15 bases between them. CDR1 SGHVS and CDR2 FQNEAQ come from the germline V gene. This CDR3 comprises 15 residues. In nucleotides, the CDR3 is TGTGCCAGCAGCGCCCTAGGGGGAGCCAACACTGAAGCTTTCTTT. Amino acid sequence: CASSALGGANTEAFF.

This clone was seen a handful of times. The chain employs TRBV28 and TRBJ2-7; TRBD1 matches at 9 bases. The CDR3 contains 13 residues. J was trimmed by 0 bases and V by 8 bases; bases with no gene match: 2. CDR1 is MDHEN and CDR2 is SYDVKM in the germline V gene. The CDR3 protein is CASYRGHSYEQYF. The DNA for the CDR3 is TGTGCCAGCTACAGGGGGCACTCCTACGAGCAGTACTTC.

The chain recombines TRBV7-2 with TRBJ2-1; 9 bases line up with TRBD2. The CDR3 sequence is 13 residues long. Germline assignment: CDR1 SGHTA and CDR2 FQGNSA. V was pared by 5 bases and J by 8 bases, with 4 bases of the junction left unmatched. The CDR3 is CASSRGRAYEQFF. CDR3 nucleotide sequence: TGTGCCAGCAGCCGCGGGAGGGCTTATGAGCAGTTCTTC.

The rearrangement joins TRBV4-1 to TRBJ2-1, with D possibly being TRBD2 (6 bases). Germline CDR1 reads MGHRA; CDR2 reads YSYEKL. V was shortened by 2 bases and J by 3 bases, with 14 bases between the two germline ends. CDR3 length equals 16 residues. CDR3 nucleotides: TGCGCCAGCAGCCAACAAACGGCTAGCGTCTACAATGAGCAGTTCTTC. Protein sequence: CASSQQTASVYNEQFF.

This chain uses TRBV5-1 with TRBJ2-1; TRBD1 matches at 10 bases. V was pared by 7 bases and J by 7 bases, with 5 bases of the junction left unmatched. The CDR3 has 13 residues. Germline V lookup: CDR1 SGHRS, CDR2 YFSETQ. The CDR3 nucleotides are TGCGCCAGCCGACAGGGGGCGCGGAATGAGCAGTTCTTC. Translated: CASRQGARNEQFF. The full variable domain, with the rest looked up from reference TRBV5-1 and TRBJ2-1, is KAGVTQTPRYLIKTRGQQVTLSCSPISGHRSVSWYQQTPGQGLQFLFEYFSETQRNKGNFPGRFSGRQFSNSRSEMNVSTLELGDSALYLCASRQGARNEQFFGPGTRLTVL.

V gene TRBV2 combines with J gene TRBJ1-4; a possible D gene is TRBD1 (5 bases). The germline gives CDR1 SNHLY, CDR2 FYNNEI. The CDR3 runs 17 residues. Trimming took 2 bases from V and 0 from J, leaving 13 bases between them. The DNA for the CDR3 is TGTGCCAGCAGTGAAAGGCGGACAACGGCAACTAATGAAAAACTGTTTTTT. Residues: CASSERRTTATNEKLFF.

The chain has TRBV5-8 and TRBJ1-1, with a weak D call TRBD1 (6 bases). This CDR3 region has 18 residues. The V and J ends lost 0 bases and 0 bases respectively, with 18 bases between them. The V gene's germline CDR1 is SGHTS and CDR2 YDEGEE. CDR3 nucleotides: TGTGCCAGCAGCTTGGAGGCCCCGGGACAAGTCGTGAACACTGAAGCTTTCTTT. Protein product: CASSLEAPGQVVNTEAFF.

The chain joins TRBV16 to TRBJ2-3; 14 bases are a match to TRBD2. The germline V gene encodes CDR1 KGHSY and CDR2 FQNENV. The CDR3 totals 17 residues. V was clipped by 2 bases and J by 5 bases; unmatched bases: 6. The CDR3 region is CASSQPGTSGSEDTQYF. CDR3 bases: TGTGCCAGCAGCCAACCAGGGACTAGCGGGAGTGAAGATACGCAGTATTTT.

Concerning this clone itself: The same CDR3 also results from other DNA sequences found in this sample. V and J are TRBV5-1 and TRBJ2-7; unclear D gene. The germline V gene encodes CDR1 SGHRS and CDR2 YFSETQ. The CDR3 runs 11 residues. V was clipped by 0 bases and J by 5 bases, with 3 bases between them. DNA for the CDR3: TGCGCCAGCAGCTTGGCCAACGAGCAGTACTTC. Translating gives CASSLANEQYF.

V is TRBV28 and J is TRBJ2-7; possible D gene TRBD2, 5 bases. Trimming shortened V by 3 bases and J by 3 bases, and 12 bases separated the two germline ends. The CDR3 contains 14 residues. Germline V lookup: CDR1 MDHEN, CDR2 SYDVKM. The CDR3 spells CASSLGAPRYEQYF. The DNA for the CDR3 is TGTGCCAGCAGTTTGGGAGCGCCCCGCTACGAGCAGTACTTC.

The gene calls are TRBV10-3 and TRBJ2-7, with 8 bases aligning to TRBD2. Trimming removed 4 bases from V and 5 bases from J; junction bases left unmatched: 16. This CDR3 region has 17 residues. Germline V gene sequence: CDR1 ENHRY, CDR2 SYGVKD. The CDR3 is CAISVRLAGSPEDEQYF. DNA of the CDR3: TGTGCCATCAGTGTGCGGTTAGCGGGATCACCCGAAGACGAGCAGTACTTC.

The chain joins TRBV9 to TRBJ2-1; D unclear. Germline V lookup: CDR1 SGDLS, CDR2 YYNGEE. V shed 4 bases and J shed 9 bases, with 23 bases lying between them. The CDR3 has 16 amino acids. The CDR3 region is CASSRDARADNGEQFF. The CDR3 DNA reads TGTGCCAGCAGCAGAGACGCCCGGGCCGACAATGGTGAGCAGTTCTTC.

The chain uses TRBV6-5 and TRBJ2-4, with TRBD2 matching 11 bases. V shed 6 bases, J shed 3 bases, and the junction held 1 base outside the gene matches. From germline, CDR1 is MNHEY and CDR2 SVGAGI. The CDR3 covers 14 residues. This CDR3 reads CASRTSGIKNIQYF. CDR3 sequence (DNA): TGTGCCAGCAGGACTAGCGGGATCAAAAACATTCAGTACTTC.

The chain combines TRBV5-6 with TRBJ2-3; D uncertain. Germline loops: CDR1 SGHDT, CDR2 YYEEEE. This CDR3 has 14 amino acids. The V gene lost 0 bases and the J gene lost 2 bases, with 7 bases spanning the gap. The CDR3: CASSLDSVTDTQYF. The CDR3 bases are TGTGCCAGCAGCTTGGACTCCGTCACAGATACGCAGTATTTT.

This sequence joins TRBV28 and TRBJ2-7, with D perhaps matching TRBD1 or TRBD2 (5 bases each). Trimming shortened V by 7 bases and J by 6 bases, and 22 bases separated the two germline ends. Germline CDR1 is MDHEN and CDR2 is SYDVKM. This CDR3 has 15 amino acids. CDR3 region: CASTEIVGARGEQYF. The DNA of the CDR3 is TGTGCCAGCACCGAAATCGTAGGGGCGAGGGGCGAGCAGTACTTC.

A word on this clone: The identical CDR3 is also encoded by other nucleotide sequences in the sample. CDR3 sequence (DNA): TGTGCCAGCAGCCTGGGACGGAACAATGAGCAGTTCTTC. As protein: CASSLGRNNEQFF. This rearrangement joins TRBV7-2 to TRBJ2-1; the D call may be TRBD1 or TRBD2 (5 bases each). This CDR3 comprises 13 residues. The V and J ends lost 5 bases and 5 bases respectively, with 10 bases between them. Germline V gene lookup returns CDR1 SGHTA and CDR2 FQGNSA.

The chain combines TRBV6-1 with TRBJ1-1; perhaps TRBD1 as D (5 bases). Trimming took off 3 bases at V and 3 bases at J, with 14 bases between the two ends. The germline CDR1 and CDR2 sequences are MNHNS and SASEGT. The CDR3 covers 15 residues. CDR3 sequence reads: CASSEGPGADTEAFF. Here the CDR3 DNA reads TGTGCCAGCAGTGAGGGACCGGGCGCGGACACTGAAGCTTTCTTT.

This chain joins TRBV15 and TRBJ2-4; D is unresolved. The CDR3 is 16 amino acids. Germline V gene lookup returns CDR1 LNHNV and CDR2 YYDKDF (reference sequence). V shed 4 bases and J shed 0 bases, with 13 bases lying between them. CDR3: CATSMGSPPAKNIQYF. The CDR3 DNA is TGTGCCACCAGCATGGGATCCCCGCCAGCCAAAAACATTCAGTACTTC. The full variable domain, in which reference TRBV15 and TRBJ2-4 provide the parts outside the CDR3, is DAMVIQNPRYQVTQFGKPVTLSCSQTLNHNVMYWYQQKSSQAPKLLFHYYDKDFNNEADTPDNFQSRRPNTSFCFLDIRSPGLGDTAMYLCATSMGSPPAKNIQYFGAGTRLSVL.

This clone was counted between two and nine times. Other nucleotide sequences in the sample specify the same CDR3. J is TRBJ2-5 and V is TRBV14; 7 nucleotides match TRBD1. Germline CDR1 SGHDN, CDR2 FVKESK. This CDR3 has 12 residues. V shed 4 bases and J 4 bases; nucleotides not matched to a gene: 0. The CDR3 reads CASSPGGETQYF. As DNA, the CDR3 is TGTGCCAGCAGCCCAGGGGGAGAGACCCAGTACTTC.

The J gene is TRBJ1-4, the V gene TRBV28, with TRBD1 matching 8 bases. J was trimmed by 3 bases and V by 6 bases; bases with no gene match: 12. CDR3 length equals 17 residues. Germline lookup yields CDR1 MDHEN and CDR2 SYDVKM. The CDR3 is CASRMTGVGGANEKLFF. The CDR3 region has the DNA TGTGCCAGCAGGATGACAGGGGTTGGTGGGGCTAATGAAAAACTGTTTTTT.

V gene TRBV9 combines with J gene TRBJ2-7, with TRBD1 identical over 8 bases. V was pared by 4 bases and J by 4 bases, with 7 bases of the junction left unmatched. This CDR3 region has 14 residues. CDR1 and CDR2 (germline): SGDLS, YYNGEE. CDR3 bases: TGTGCCAGCAGCTTTGGACAGGGAGAGTACGAGCAGTACTTC. Protein product: CASSFGQGEYEQYF.

V is TRBV7-2 and J is TRBJ2-3; TRBD1 aligns across 7 bases. Trimming removed 2 bases from V and 5 bases from J; junction bases left unmatched: 7. In germline, CDR1 is SGHTA, CDR2 FQGNSA. CDR3 length: 15 amino acids. The CDR3 DNA is TGTGCCAGCAGCTTACCAGAGGGGGCGGAAGATACGCAGTATTTT. This gives the protein CASSLPEGAEDTQYF.

The chain combines TRBV5-1 with TRBJ2-3; D perhaps matches TRBD1 (5 bases). CDR1 and CDR2 from the germline V gene are SGHRS and YFSETQ. Trimming removed 2 bases from V and 2 bases from J, with 12 bases in between. CDR3 length: 15 residues. The CDR3 loop reads CASSLQDRYTDTQYF. Written as DNA, the CDR3 is TGCGCCAGCAGCTTACAGGACCGATACACAGATACGCAGTATTTT. The whole variable domain, filled in from reference TRBV5-1 and TRBJ2-3, reads KAGVTQTPRYLIKTRGQQVTLSCSPISGHRSVSWYQQTPGQGLQFLFEYFSETQRNKGNFPGRFSGRQFSNSRSEMNVSTLELGDSALYLCASSLQDRYTDTQYFGPGTRLTVL.

The rearrangement uses TRBV6-1 and TRBJ2-3; D gene uncertain. Trimming removed 8 bases from V and 0 bases from J, with 9 bases in between. This CDR3 spans 13 amino acids. The germline CDR1 and CDR2 sequences are MNHNS and SASEGT. The CDR3 here is CASATASTDTQYF. The CDR3 DNA sequence: TGTGCCAGCGCGACCGCTAGCACAGATACGCAGTATTTT.

This chain links TRBV19 with TRBJ2-7, with TRBD1 identical over 10 bases. Per the germline V gene, CDR1 is LNHDA and CDR2 is SQIVND (reference sequence). V shed 5 bases, J shed 5 bases, and the junction held 6 bases outside the gene matches. The CDR3 is made up of 14 amino acids. The CDR3 sequence is CASSASGTGDEQYF. The CDR3 DNA follows: TGTGCCAGTAGTGCCTCCGGGACAGGGGACGAGCAGTACTTC.

The chain combines TRBV18 with TRBJ1-3; 8 bases are a match to TRBD1. The germline V gene has CDR1 KGHSH and CDR2 LQKENI. This CDR3 is 16 amino acids long. V shed 0 bases and J 3 bases; nucleotides not matched to a gene: 4. The DNA of the CDR3 is TGTGCCAGCTCACCACCGCAGGGGGCGATTGGAAACACCATATATTTT. As protein: CASSPPQGAIGNTIYF.

The rearrangement joins TRBV7-2 to TRBJ1-2; D remains ambiguous. Trimming removed 2 bases at V and 4 bases at J, with 11 bases between. The CDR3 loop spans 14 amino acids. CDR1 and CDR2 from the germline V gene are SGHTA and FQGNSA. The CDR3 sequence is CASSLRMLRYGYTF. The CDR3 nucleotides read TGTGCCAGCAGCTTAAGGATGCTACGCTATGGCTACACCTTC.